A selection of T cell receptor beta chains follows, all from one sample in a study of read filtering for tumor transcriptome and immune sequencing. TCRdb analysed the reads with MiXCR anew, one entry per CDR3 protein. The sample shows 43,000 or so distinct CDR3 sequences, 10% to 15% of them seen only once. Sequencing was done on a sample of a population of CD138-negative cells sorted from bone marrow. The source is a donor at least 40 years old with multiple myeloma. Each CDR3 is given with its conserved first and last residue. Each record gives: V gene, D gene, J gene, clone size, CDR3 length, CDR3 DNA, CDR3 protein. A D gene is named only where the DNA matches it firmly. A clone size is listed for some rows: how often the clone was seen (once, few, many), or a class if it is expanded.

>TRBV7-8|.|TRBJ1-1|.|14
TGTGCCAGCAGCCGGGTTGCCCAGAACACTGAAGCTTTCTTT
CASSRVAQNTEAFF
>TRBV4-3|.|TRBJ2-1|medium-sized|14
TGCGCCAGCAGCCAAGTAGGCTCGGGGAATGAGCAGTTCTTC
CASSQVGSGNEQFF
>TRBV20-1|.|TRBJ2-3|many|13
TGCAGTGCTAGAGAGGGTTTGGCAGATACGCAGTATTTT
CSAREGLADTQYF
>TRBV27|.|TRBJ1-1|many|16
TGTGCCAGCAGTTTATACCCTCACACGGCCGGGGCTGAAGCTTTCTTT
CASSLYPHTAGAEAFF
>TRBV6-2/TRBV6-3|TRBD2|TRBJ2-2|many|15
TGTGCCAGCAGGTATAATAGCGGGAGACCCGGGGAGCTGTTTTTT
CASRYNSGRPGELFF
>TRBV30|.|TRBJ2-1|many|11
TGTGCCTGGAGTTTAAGGGATGAGCAGTTCTTC
CAWSLRDEQFF
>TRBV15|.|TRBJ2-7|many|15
TGTGCCACCAGCAGAGAAACCGGAAGCTCCTACGAGCAGTACTTC
CATSRETGSSYEQYF
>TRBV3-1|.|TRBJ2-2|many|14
TGTGCCAGCAGCCACCCTGTGGACGCCGGGGAGCTGTTTTTT
CASSHPVDAGELFF
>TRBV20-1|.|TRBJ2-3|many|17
TGCAGTGCTAGAAGTCCGGGGAACAACCAAGGCACAGATACGCAGTATTTT
CSARSPGNNQGTDTQYF
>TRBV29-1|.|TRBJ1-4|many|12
TGCAGCGTTTGTAGGGAGGACGAAAAACTGTTTTTT
CSVCREDEKLFF
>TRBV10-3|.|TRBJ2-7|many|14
TGTGCCATCAGTGAGGTAGGACGCGGGGTCGAGCAGTACTTC
CAISEVGRGVEQYF
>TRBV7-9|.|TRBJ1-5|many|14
TGTGCCAGCAGCATTACGGGGGACAATCAGCCCCAGCATTTT
CASSITGDNQPQHF
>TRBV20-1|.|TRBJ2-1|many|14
TGCAGTGCTAGAGAGGCCCCGGGGTACAATGAGCAGTTCTTC
CSAREAPGYNEQFF
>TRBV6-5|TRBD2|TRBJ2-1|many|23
TGTGCCAGCCGAAAGTCCGGGACTAGCGGGAGGGACGGAAACTCGCCAGTATACAATGAGCAGTTCTTC
CASRKSGTSGRDGNSPVYNEQFF
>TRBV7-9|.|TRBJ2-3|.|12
TGTGCCAGCAAGGGGCGAGTAGATACGCAGTATTTT
CASKGRVDTQYF
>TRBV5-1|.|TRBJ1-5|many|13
TGCGCCAGCAGCCCTGGGGGGGATCAGCCCCAGCATTTT
CASSPGGDQPQHF
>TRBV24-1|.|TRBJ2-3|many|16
TGTGCCACCAGTGATATGACTGGCGAGGGGAGAGATACGCAGTATTTT
CATSDMTGEGRDTQYF
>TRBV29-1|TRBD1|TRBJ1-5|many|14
TGCAGCGTAGCGGGACAGAATAGCAATCAGCCCCAGCATTTT
CSVAGQNSNQPQHF
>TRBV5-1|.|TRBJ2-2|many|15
TGCGCCAGCAACCAGGGGCTCTTGAACACCGGGGAGCTGTTTTTT
CASNQGLLNTGELFF
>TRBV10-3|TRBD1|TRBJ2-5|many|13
TGTGCCATCAGCCGACAGGGACAAGAGACCCAGTACTTC
CAISRQGQETQYF
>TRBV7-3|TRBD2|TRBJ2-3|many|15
TGTGCCAGCAGGGAGACTAGCGGGAGTACAGATACGCAGTATTTT
CASRETSGSTDTQYF
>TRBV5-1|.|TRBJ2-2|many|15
TGCGCCAGCAGCTTGTTACAGGGGAACACCGGGGAGCTGTTTTTT
CASSLLQGNTGELFF
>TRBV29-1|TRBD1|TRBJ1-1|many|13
TGCAGCGTAGTGACAGGGGGTTGGACTGAAGCTTTCTTT
CSVVTGGWTEAFF
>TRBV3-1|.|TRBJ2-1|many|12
TGTGCCAGCAGCCCACCCAACAATGAGCAGTTCTTC
CASSPPNNEQFF
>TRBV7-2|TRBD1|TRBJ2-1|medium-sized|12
TGTGCCAGCAGACAGACAGGGGAGGAGCAGTTCTTC
CASRQTGEEQFF
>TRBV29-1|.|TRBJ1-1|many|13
TGCAGCGTTGTAAAGGGGCTGGGCACTGAAGCTTTCTTT
CSVVKGLGTEAFF
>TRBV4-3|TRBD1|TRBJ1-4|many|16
TGCGCCAGCAGCCAAGCCCAACAGGGGTGGAATGAAAAACTGTTTTTT
CASSQAQQGWNEKLFF
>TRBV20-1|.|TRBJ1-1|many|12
TGCAGTGCTAGAGGTTTATACACTGAAGCTTTCTTT
CSARGLYTEAFF